The next 13 T cell receptor beta chains were all read from a single sample in a study of metastatic and nonmetastatic thyroid tumors. Every patient underwent thyroid surgery untreated. Via MiXCR, TCRdb re-called the PCR reads. The table records tens of thousands of clones, about a fifth of them present only once. Material: blood. All receptors derive from a female donor with papillary thyroid cancer or a benign thyroid nodule (not recorded which). Some clones in this sample may be carry-over from other donors' samples.

This clone was observed at least ten times. This may come from a read error, since a much larger clone is one base off. The chain carries TRBV15 and TRBJ2-1; the D gene could be TRBD1 or TRBD2 (5 bases each). Germline CDR1 and CDR2: LNHNV and YYDKDF (reference sequence). V was trimmed by 5 bases and J by 9 bases, leaving 11 bases between them. The length of the CDR3 is 12 residues. DNA for the CDR3: TGTGCCACCAGCGGGGTGAGGGGTGAGCAGTTCTTC. Translated, it gives CATSGVRGEQFF.

The chain uses TRBV27 and TRBJ1-2; 7 nucleotides match TRBD1. The CDR3 length is 15 residues. Per the germline V gene, CDR1 is MNHEY and CDR2 is SMNVEV (reference sequence). The junction had 4 bases not matched to a gene; V was cut back by 3 bases and J by 0 bases. The CDR3 nucleotides are TGTGCCAGCAGTTTTTTAGGGACAGCTAACTATGGCTACACCTTC. Translating it yields CASSFLGTANYGYTF.

The J gene is TRBJ2-5, the V gene TRBV19, with D unclear. Germline V CDR1 and CDR2: LNHDA, SQIVND (reference sequence). V was trimmed by 2 bases and J by 4 bases, leaving 11 bases between them. The CDR3 totals 14 residues. Here the CDR3 DNA reads TGTGCCAGTAGTATAAATACGTTGGGAGAGACCCAGTACTTC. Translation: CASSINTLGETQYF.

In regard to this clone: A read error may produce the germline difference seen at one junction end. The chain employs TRBV12-3 or TRBV12-4 and TRBJ2-6, with D possibly being TRBD1 (5 bases). This CDR3 has 15 amino acids. The CDR3: CASSCSSSGANFLTF. The CDR3 DNA is TGTGCCAGCAGTTGTAGTTCCTCTGGGGCCAACTTCCTGACTTTC.

This clone was observed at least ten times. The chain links TRBV9 to TRBJ2-3; D is uncertain. V was clipped by 3 bases and J by 6 bases, with 17 bases between them. Germline V CDR1 and CDR2: SGDLS, YYNGEE. This CDR3 spans 15 amino acids. In DNA, the CDR3 is TGTGCCAGCAGCGCCCTCCTAGGTCTCGGCGATACGCAGTATTTT. Translated: CASSALLGLGDTQYF.

In this sample, this clone turned up many times. This chain connects TRBV9 to TRBJ2-7; tentative D call: TRBD2 (6 bases). This CDR3 region has 13 residues. Germline V gene data show CDR1 as SGDLS and CDR2 as YYNGEE. V was pared by 3 bases and J by 3 bases, with 10 bases between. The CDR3 DNA follows: TGTGCCAGCAGCGGGGGACTCGGCTACGAGCAGTACTTC. This translates into CASSGGLGYEQYF.

This clone occurred many times. This rearrangement joins TRBV12-3 or TRBV12-4 to TRBJ1-5, with D perhaps matching TRBD1 (5 bases). The CDR3 consists of 12 residues. Trimming left V 8 bases short and J 7 bases short, with 12 bases between. The CDR3 sequence: CASGVGQQPQHF. The CDR3 nucleotides read TGTGCCAGCGGCGTGGGGCAACAGCCCCAGCATTTT.

There are many counts of this clone. At one boundary the junction diverges from the germline segment, which might be a read error. The chain joins TRBV6-1 to TRBJ1-1; D remains unclear. CDR3 length: 13 residues. The germline V gene encodes CDR1 MNHNS and CDR2 SASEGT. Here the CDR3 reads CASSDKMSTEASF. The CDR3 DNA reads TGTGCCAGCAGTGACAAAATGAGCACTGAAGCTTCCTTT.

This clone is judged medium-sized. The chain links TRBV6-1 to TRBJ2-7; TRBD1 aligns across 11 bases. The trim removed 8 bases at V and 4 bases at J, leaving 16 bases unmatched. The germline V gene has CDR1 MNHNS and CDR2 SASEGT. This CDR3 region has 17 residues. Here the CDR3 reads CASPWTGGELRDYEQYF. The CDR3 bases are TGTGCCAGCCCATGGACAGGGGGCGAACTTCGGGATTACGAGCAGTACTTC.

This clone was seen repeatedly, ten times or more. The chain joins TRBV6-4 to TRBJ1-2; D remains unclear. CDR1 is MRHNA, CDR2 SNTAGT, per germline. The CDR3 extends over 16 amino acids. Trimming removed 0 bases at V and 7 bases at J, with 18 bases between. Here the CDR3 DNA reads TGTGCCAGCAGTGACTCTAAAGGCAGGATTATCGCTGGCTACACCTTC. It is translated as CASSDSKGRIIAGYTF.

This clone was counted at least ten times. The chain links TRBV20-1 to TRBJ2-3, with D tentatively TRBD1 (6 bases). Germline values: CDR1 DFQATT, CDR2 SNEGSKA (reference sequence). This CDR3 has 13 residues. As DNA, the CDR3 is TGCACCTCCGGACAGCTAAACACAGATACGCAGTATTTT. Protein sequence: CTSGQLNTDTQYF.

This clone showed up just a few times. The J gene is TRBJ2-7, the V gene TRBV2; unclear D gene. The length of the CDR3 is 14 residues. The V end was cut by 6 bases, the J end by 2 bases, with 14 bases between. Germline V lookup: CDR1 SNHLY, CDR2 FYNNEI. CDR3 region: CASSPSCTAYEQYF. The CDR3 nucleotides read TGTGCCAGCAGCCCCAGCTGCACGGCCTACGAGCAGTACTTC.

The J gene is TRBJ1-1, the V gene TRBV28; no definite D call. This CDR3 region has 12 residues. Trimming stripped 11 bases from V and 8 bases from J, with 18 bases between. Germline V gene data show CDR1 as MDHEN and CDR2 as SYDVKM. CDR3 loop: CASVSYTLEAFF. The DNA of the CDR3 is TGTGCCTCCGTGTCTTATACTCTCGAAGCTTTCTTT.